A single sample gave rise to the 18 T cell receptor beta chains below, sequenced in a study of cytotoxic CD8 clonotypes in ibrutinib-treated CLL. The method was immunoSEQ multiplex PCR; TCRdb's version includes in-frame clones alone and lacks a portion of them. The table lists about 68,000 clones, 90% of them singletons. Sequencing used PBMCs, obtained after 12 months of ibrutinib treatment. The receptors come from a human donor with chronic lymphocytic leukemia.

The chain is built from TRBV9 and TRBJ2-6; the D is unclear. There are 13 residues in the CDR3. Germline assignment: CDR1 SGDLS and CDR2 YYNGEE. V was clipped by 5 bases and J by 0 bases, with 3 bases between them. The CDR3 is CASSDSGANVLTF. The CDR3 bases are TGTGCCAGCAGTGACTCTGGGGCCAACGTCCTGACTTTC.

CDR3 protein: CASSYSSGVRFEQYF. The CDR3 coding sequence is TGTGCCAGCAGTTACTCGAGCGGTGTCCGTTTTGAGCAGTACTTC. The chain recombines TRBV6-5 with TRBJ2-7; perhaps TRBD2 as D (5 bases). Germline V gene lookup returns CDR1 MNHEY and CDR2 SVGAGI. Trimming removed 0 bases from V and 7 bases from J, with 16 bases in between. The CDR3 is made up of 15 amino acids.

The rearrangement links TRBV30 to TRBJ2-2; a possible D gene is TRBD1 (6 bases). The V end lost 2 bases, the J end lost 1 base, and 14 bases lay between the germline ends. The CDR3 has 16 amino acids. CDR1 is GTSNPN, CDR2 SVGIG, per germline (reference sequence). The CDR3 region has the DNA TGTGCCTGGAGTAAACCGGGACAAGGGAACACCGGGGAGCTGTTTTTT. It translates to CAWSKPGQGNTGELFF. Supplemented by reference TRBV30 and TRBJ2-2, the full variable domain reads SQTIHQWPATLVQPVGSPLSLECTVEGTSNPNLYWYRQAAGRGLQLLFYSVGIGQISSEVPQNLSASRPQDRQFILSSKKLLLSDSGFYLCAWSKPGQGNTGELFFGEGSRLTVL.

This chain uses TRBV5-1 with TRBJ2-6; tentatively, D is TRBD1 (5 bases). Germline CDR1 and CDR2: SGHRS and YFSETQ. Trimming pared 2 bases from V and 0 bases from J, leaving 12 bases between. This CDR3 has 17 amino acids. Written as DNA, the CDR3 is TGCGCCAGCAGCTTTAGTGACAGTTCCTCTGGGGCCAACGTCCTGACTTTC. Protein: CASSFSDSSSGANVLTF.

The chain employs TRBV19 and TRBJ1-4; TRBD1 might be the D (5 bases). Germline CDR1 reads LNHDA; CDR2 reads SQIVND (reference sequence). Trimming took off 5 bases at V and 8 bases at J, with 21 bases between the two ends. The CDR3 has 16 amino acids. CDR3 residues: CASSLNTGGKGEKLFF. CDR3 sequence (DNA): TGTGCCAGTAGTCTGAATACGGGGGGGAAAGGCGAAAAACTGTTTTTT. Drawing the rest from reference TRBV19 and TRBJ1-4, the complete variable domain is DGGITQSPKYLFRKEGQNVTLSCEQNLNHDAMYWYRQDPGQGLRLIYYSQIVNDFQKGDIAEGYSVSREKKESFPLTVTSAQKNPTAFYLCASSLNTGGKGEKLFFGSGTQLSVL.

The chain recombines TRBV7-9 with TRBJ1-5; D perhaps matches TRBD1 (5 bases). CDR1 and CDR2 (germline): SEHNR, FQNEAQ (reference sequence). The CDR3 consists of 12 residues. V lost 5 bases and J lost 11, with 13 bases in between. The CDR3 spells CASSQGDPAQHF. The CDR3, as DNA: TGTGCCAGCAGCCAAGGGGACCCAGCCCAGCATTTT.

V is TRBV28 and J is TRBJ2-4; D may be TRBD2 (5 bases). Looked up from germline, CDR1 is MDHEN and CDR2 is SYDVKM. V was cut by 5 bases and J by 4 bases, with 12 bases left in between. The CDR3 spans 14 residues. The CDR3 DNA follows: TGTGCCAGCAGTGCTAGTCGGGGAAAAAACATTCAGTACTTC. It codes for CASSASRGKNIQYF.

The V gene is TRBV11-2, the J gene TRBJ2-1, with TRBD2 matching over 8 bases. This CDR3 contains 19 residues. The V gene end was trimmed by 5 bases and the J gene end by 9 bases; junction bases not matched to a gene: 24. CDR1 is SGHAT and CDR2 is FQNNGV in the germline V gene. In DNA form, the CDR3 reads TGTGCCAGCAGCGGGGTTTCGGGACTAGTGATGTATCTTCGGAGTGAGCAGTTCTTC. Translating gives CASSGVSGLVMYLRSEQFF.

Notes on this clone: The sample contains more than one DNA sequence encoding this CDR3. This chain links TRBV19 with TRBJ2-3; 10 nucleotides match TRBD2. Germline CDR1 and CDR2: LNHDA and SQIVND (reference sequence). The CDR3 extends over 15 amino acids. Unmatched junction bases numbered 4, after V lost 6 bases and J lost 1 base. CDR3 nucleotides: TGTGCCAGTAGACGAGGGACTAGCGGCACAGATACGCAGTATTTT. Its translation is CASRRGTSGTDTQYF. Complete variable domain (other parts from reference TRBV19 and TRBJ2-3): DGGITQSPKYLFRKEGQNVTLSCEQNLNHDAMYWYRQDPGQGLRLIYYSQIVNDFQKGDIAEGYSVSREKKESFPLTVTSAQKNPTAFYLCASRRGTSGTDTQYFGPGTRLTVL.

CDR3 nucleotides: TGTGCCAGCAGCTTAGATCAATACGAGCAGTACTTC. Translating gives CASSLDQYEQYF. The chain couples TRBV11-3 to TRBJ2-7; D is ambiguous. V was cut by 0 bases and J by 4 bases, with 4 bases left in between. Germline CDR1 reads SGHNT; CDR2 reads YENEEA. The CDR3 length is 12 residues.

The chain has TRBV19 and TRBJ1-4; 7 nucleotides agree with TRBD1. Germline values: CDR1 LNHDA, CDR2 SQIVND (reference sequence). The V segment lost 7 bases and the J segment 7 bases; nucleotides outside the gene matches: 9. The CDR3 contains 14 residues. The CDR3 loop reads CASTGPGGSEKLFF. For the CDR3, the DNA is TGTGCCAGTACGGGGCCAGGGGGTAGTGAAAAACTGTTTTTT.

In nucleotides, the CDR3 is TGTGCCACCAGTGGGAGGCTAGCGGGATTCAATGAGCAGTTCTTC. Protein: CATSGRLAGFNEQFF. The J gene is TRBJ2-1, the V gene TRBV15; 9 bases agree with TRBD2. Germline CDR1 reads LNHNV; CDR2 reads YYDKDF (reference sequence). The V and J ends lost 6 bases and 6 bases, in that order; junction bases with no gene match: 9. The CDR3 totals 15 residues.

The chain has TRBV9 and TRBJ1-2, with a tentative D call TRBD1 (5 bases). Trimming cost V 0 bases and J 2 bases, with 17 bases left between them. CDR1 and CDR2 from the germline V gene are SGDLS and YYNGEE. The CDR3 contains 17 residues. The CDR3 spells CASSVGDHRLENYGYTF. The CDR3 bases are TGTGCCAGCAGCGTAGGTGATCACAGGTTAGAGAACTATGGCTACACCTTC.

The genes are TRBV28 and TRBJ2-1; TRBD2 might be the D (6 bases). CDR3 size: 14 residues. Germline V gene data show CDR1 as MDHEN and CDR2 as SYDVKM. Trimming took 4 bases from V and 3 from J, leaving 10 bases between them. The DNA of the CDR3 is TGTGCCAGCAGTTCAGGGAGGTTCTACAATGAGCAGTTCTTC. It encodes CASSSGRFYNEQFF.

This CDR3 is CASSQEQGRTEAFF. CDR3 coding DNA: TGCGCCAGCAGCCAAGAACAGGGTCGAACTGAAGCTTTCTTT. V and J are TRBV4-3 and TRBJ1-1, with D perhaps matching TRBD1 (6 bases). The V and J ends lost 0 bases and 5 bases respectively, with 10 bases between them. CDR3 length: 14 residues. Looked up from germline, CDR1 is LGHNA and CDR2 is YSLEER.

The chain recombines TRBV19 with TRBJ1-1; maybe TRBD1 (5 bases). The CDR3 runs 15 residues. The V and J ends lost 6 bases and 1 base respectively, with 15 bases between them. Germline CDR1 LNHDA, CDR2 SQIVND (reference sequence). In DNA form, the CDR3 reads TGTGCCAGTAGGAAGTCAGGGTTGGGGAACACTGAAGCTTTCTTT. Translated: CASRKSGLGNTEAFF.

The V and J genes are TRBV30 and TRBJ2-7; TRBD2 matches at 7 bases. This CDR3 comprises 17 residues. Germline assignment: CDR1 GTSNPN and CDR2 SVGIG (reference sequence). J lost 1 base, V lost 3 bases, and 15 bases had no gene match. CDR3 residues: CAWRVLVGGSGSYEQYF. The CDR3 DNA follows: TGTGCCTGGAGGGTTTTGGTTGGCGGGAGCGGGTCCTACGAGCAGTACTTC. Using reference TRBV30 and TRBJ2-7 for the parts outside the CDR3, the full variable domain is SQTIHQWPATLVQPVGSPLSLECTVEGTSNPNLYWYRQAAGRGLQLLFYSVGIGQISSEVPQNLSASRPQDRQFILSSKKLLLSDSGFYLCAWRVLVGGSGSYEQYFGPGTRLTVT.

The chain carries TRBV4-1 and TRBJ1-2, with D uncertain. Germline lookup yields CDR1 MGHRA and CDR2 YSYEKL. The V and J ends lost 2 bases and 0 bases respectively, with 13 bases between them. The CDR3 contains 16 residues. The CDR3 DNA sequence: TGCGCCAGCAGCCAACCGGGAAGGGCGGCTAACTATGGCTACACCTTC. It encodes CASSQPGRAANYGYTF.